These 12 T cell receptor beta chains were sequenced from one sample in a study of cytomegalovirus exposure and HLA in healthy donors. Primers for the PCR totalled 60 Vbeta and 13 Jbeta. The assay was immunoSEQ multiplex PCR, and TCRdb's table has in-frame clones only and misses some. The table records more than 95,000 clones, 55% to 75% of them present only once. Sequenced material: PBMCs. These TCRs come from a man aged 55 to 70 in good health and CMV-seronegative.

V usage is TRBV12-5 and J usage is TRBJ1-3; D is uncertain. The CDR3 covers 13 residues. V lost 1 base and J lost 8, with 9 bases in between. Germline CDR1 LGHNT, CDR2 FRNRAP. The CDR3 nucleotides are TGTGCTAGTGGTTTGGCCCGTTCGGACACCATATATTTT. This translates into CASGLARSDTIYF.

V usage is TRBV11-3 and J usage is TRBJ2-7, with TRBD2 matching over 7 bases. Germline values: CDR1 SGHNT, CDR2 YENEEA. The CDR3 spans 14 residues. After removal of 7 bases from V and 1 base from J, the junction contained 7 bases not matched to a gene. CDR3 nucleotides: TGTGCCAGCACGCAACTAGCGAGTTCCTACGAGCAGTACTTC. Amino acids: CASTQLASSYEQYF.

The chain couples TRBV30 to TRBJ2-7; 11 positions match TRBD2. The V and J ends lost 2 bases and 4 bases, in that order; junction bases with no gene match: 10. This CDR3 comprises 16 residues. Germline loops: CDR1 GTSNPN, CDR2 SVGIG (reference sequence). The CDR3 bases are TGTGCCTGGAGTAGAGCTCCCGGGACTAGCGGTTACGAGCAGTACTTC. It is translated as CAWSRAPGTSGYEQYF.

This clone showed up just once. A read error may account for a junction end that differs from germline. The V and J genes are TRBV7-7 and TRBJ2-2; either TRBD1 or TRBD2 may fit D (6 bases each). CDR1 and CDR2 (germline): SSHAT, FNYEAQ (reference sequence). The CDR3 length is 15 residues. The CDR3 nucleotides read TGTGCTAGCAGCTTAGGGGGGCGTAGCACCGGGGAGCTGTTTTTT. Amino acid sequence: CASSLGGRSTGELFF.

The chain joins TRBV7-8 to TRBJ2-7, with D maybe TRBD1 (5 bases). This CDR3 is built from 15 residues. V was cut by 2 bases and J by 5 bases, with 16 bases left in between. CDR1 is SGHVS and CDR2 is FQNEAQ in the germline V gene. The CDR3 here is CASSLLARATHEQYF. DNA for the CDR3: TGTGCCAGCAGCTTACTGGCCAGGGCAACCCACGAGCAGTACTTC.

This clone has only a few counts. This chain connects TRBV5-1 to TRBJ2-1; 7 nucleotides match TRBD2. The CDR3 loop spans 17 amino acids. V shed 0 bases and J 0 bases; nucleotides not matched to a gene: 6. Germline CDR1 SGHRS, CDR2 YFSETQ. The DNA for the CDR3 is TGCGCCAGCAGCTTGGTCGGCGGGACTAACTCCTACAATGAGCAGTTCTTC. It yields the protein CASSLVGGTNSYNEQFF.

The CDR3 DNA sequence: TGTGCCAGCAGCTTAGTGCGCCGTGAGCAGTTCTTC. Residues: CASSLVRREQFF. V and J are TRBV11-2 and TRBJ2-1; D ambiguous. The germline V gene encodes CDR1 SGHAT and CDR2 FQNNGV. V was clipped by 1 base and J by 9 bases, with 7 bases between them. This CDR3 spans 12 amino acids.

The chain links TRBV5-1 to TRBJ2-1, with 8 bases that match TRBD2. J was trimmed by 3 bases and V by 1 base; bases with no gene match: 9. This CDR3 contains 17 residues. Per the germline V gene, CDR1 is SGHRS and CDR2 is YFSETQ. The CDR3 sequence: CASSLNPRTSSYNEQFF. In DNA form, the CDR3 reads TGCGCCAGCAGCTTGAATCCACGGACTAGCAGCTACAATGAGCAGTTCTTC.

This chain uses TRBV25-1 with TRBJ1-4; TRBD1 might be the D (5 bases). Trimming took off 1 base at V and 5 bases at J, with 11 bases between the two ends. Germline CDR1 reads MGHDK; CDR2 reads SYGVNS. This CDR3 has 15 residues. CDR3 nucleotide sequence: TGTGCCAGCAGTGAATCGCGGGGGGGGAATGAAAAACTGTTTTTT. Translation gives CASSESRGGNEKLFF.

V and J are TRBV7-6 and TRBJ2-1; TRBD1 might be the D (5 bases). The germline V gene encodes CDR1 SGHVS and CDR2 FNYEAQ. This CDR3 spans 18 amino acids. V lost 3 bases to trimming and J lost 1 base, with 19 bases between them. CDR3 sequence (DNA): TGTGCCAGCAGCTTGATAGTACAGGCACCAGCGTCCTACAATGAGCAGTTCTTC. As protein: CASSLIVQAPASYNEQFF.

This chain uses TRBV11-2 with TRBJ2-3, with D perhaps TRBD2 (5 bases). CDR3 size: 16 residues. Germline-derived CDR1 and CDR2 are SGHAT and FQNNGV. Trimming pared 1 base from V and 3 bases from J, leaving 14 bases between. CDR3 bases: TGTGCCAGCAGCTTAGGTACTAGTTTAAGTACAGATACGCAGTATTTT. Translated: CASSLGTSLSTDTQYF.

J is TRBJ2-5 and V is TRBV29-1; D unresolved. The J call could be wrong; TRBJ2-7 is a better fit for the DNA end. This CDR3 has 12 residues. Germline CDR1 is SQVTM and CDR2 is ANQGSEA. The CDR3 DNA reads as TGCAGCCAGGCCGACAATCCCTACGAGCAGTACTTC. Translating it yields CSQADNPYEQYF.